These T cell receptor beta chains were read from a single sample in a study of T-cell reconstitution after alpha-beta-depleted transplantation in children. TCRdb called the PCR reads again in MiXCR, with one record for every CDR3 protein. The top ten clones hold 3% to 3.5% of a sample with over 150,000 distinct CDR3 sequences, about 6.4% of them seen once. The sequencing here drew on PBMCs from the stem cell graft donor, taken from the stem cell graft. All receptors derive from a human donor who donated a stem cell graft to a child with Wiskott-Aldrich syndrome. CDR3s include the opening cysteine and the closing phenylalanine or tryptophan. The D gene is left open where the match is weak. Not all rows give a size; the values are once, few, many and, for expanded clones, a class.

size,V,D,J,CDR3,DNA
few,TRBV20-1,.,TRBJ2-2,CSIPGRQTGELFF,TGCAGTATACCGGGACGGCAAACCGGGGAGCTGTTTTTT
many,TRBV12-3/TRBV12-4,.,TRBJ2-5,CASSPSGVGETQYF,TGTGCCAGCAGCCCCTCAGGGGTGGGAGAGACCCAGTACTTC
many,TRBV12-3/TRBV12-4,TRBD1,TRBJ2-6,CASSPGTGSSGANVLTF,TGTGCCAGCAGTCCCGGGACAGGAAGCTCTGGGGCCAACGTCCTGACTTTC
few,TRBV7-9,TRBD2,TRBJ2-1,CASSYTSGSHHEQFF,TGTGCCAGCAGCTACACTAGCGGGAGTCATCATGAGCAGTTCTTC
many,TRBV4-2,.,TRBJ2-3,CATATAPTDTQYF,TGTGCCACTGCGACCGCCCCGACAGATACGCAGTATTTT
many,TRBV12-3/TRBV12-4,.,TRBJ1-3,CASSPVASGNTIYF,TGTGCCAGCAGTCCAGTAGCTTCTGGAAACACCATATATTTT
many,TRBV3-1,.,TRBJ2-7,CASSQGRDRSYEQYF,TGTGCCAGCAGCCAAGGGCGAGACAGGTCCTACGAGCAGTACTTC
many,TRBV6-5,.,TRBJ1-2,CASSYSSGHNYGYTF,TGTGCCAGCAGTTACTCTTCGGGACACAACTATGGCTACACCTTC
many,TRBV20-1,.,TRBJ2-1,CSARGGEQFF,TGCAGTGCTAGGGGAGGTGAGCAGTTCTTC
many,TRBV6-5,TRBD2,TRBJ2-3,CASSYSQMAGVLNPYF,TGTGCCAGCAGTTACTCGCAGATGGCGGGGGTACTGAACCCTTATTTT
.,TRBV18,.,TRBJ1-1,CASAPGRELNTEAFF,TGTGCCAGCGCCCCCGGTAGGGAGCTGAACACTGAAGCTTTCTTT
many,TRBV7-2,.,TRBJ2-1,CASTWGGEQFF,TGTGCCAGCACCTGGGGTGGAGAGCAGTTCTTC
many,TRBV3-1,.,TRBJ2-5,CASSQGAGEETQYF,TGTGCCAGCAGCCAAGGTGCCGGCGAAGAGACCCAGTACTTC
.,TRBV14,.,TRBJ2-2,CASKRRGRIGELFF,TGTGCCAGCAAAAGGAGGGGCCGGATCGGGGAGCTGTTTTTT
many,TRBV7-2,.,TRBJ2-3,CASSALGPDTQYF,TGTGCCAGCAGCGCCTTAGGTCCAGATACGCAGTATTTT
many,TRBV6-5,.,TRBJ2-7,CASSSRGYEQYF,TGTGCCAGCAGTTCCCGGGGCTACGAGCAGTACTTC
many,TRBV6-5,TRBD1,TRBJ1-4,CASSYSPGQGGEKLFF,TGTGCCAGCAGTTATTCACCGGGACAGGGGGGCGAAAAACTGTTTTTT
many,TRBV20-1,TRBD2,TRBJ2-1,CSATDEIAGGYNEQFF,TGCAGTGCTACTGACGAAATAGCGGGAGGCTACAATGAGCAGTTCTTC
few,TRBV7-9,.,TRBJ2-5,CASSLGRTARETQYF,TGTGCCAGCAGCTTAGGCCGGACTGCGCGAGAGACCCAGTACTTC
.,TRBV29-1,TRBD1,TRBJ2-1,CSVRGQSYNEQFF,TGCAGCGTTAGGGGACAGTCCTACAATGAGCAGTTCTTC
many,TRBV5-1,.,TRBJ1-1,CASSLGDFDTEAFF,TGCGCCAGCAGCTTGGGGGACTTTGACACTGAAGCTTTCTTT
many,TRBV10-3,.,TRBJ2-7,CAIGHGSLDYEQYF,TGTGCCATCGGGCACGGCTCACTGGACTACGAGCAGTACTTC
many,TRBV24-1,.,TRBJ2-3,CATSDPISPTDTQYF,TGTGCCACCAGTGACCCGATCTCCCCCACAGATACGCAGTATTTT
many,TRBV20-1,.,TRBJ1-6,CSARWGGVGSPLHF,TGCAGTGCTAGATGGGGGGGGGTTGGGTCACCCCTCCACTTT
many,TRBV6-5,.,TRBJ1-1,CASSLLPRVGNTEAFF,TGTGCCAGCAGTCTACTACCCCGGGTTGGGAACACTGAAGCTTTCTTT
many,TRBV5-1,.,TRBJ1-5,CASSLAGGTSQPQHF,TGCGCCAGCAGCTTGGCCGGGGGCACTTCGCAGCCCCAGCATTTT
many,TRBV12-3/TRBV12-4,TRBD1,TRBJ1-2,CASSLARQGAGGYTF,TGTGCCAGCAGTTTAGCTCGACAGGGGGCAGGAGGCTACACCTTC
many,TRBV4-2,.,TRBJ2-1,CASSQDRHNEQFF,TGTGCCAGCAGCCAAGATCGGCACAATGAGCAGTTCTTC
many,TRBV29-1,.,TRBJ1-1,CSVVPELGTEAFF,TGCAGCGTTGTACCGGAGCTGGGGACTGAAGCTTTCTTT
few,TRBV6-1,TRBD2,TRBJ2-3,CASRRSLSGASTDTQYF,TGTGCCAGCAGACGAAGCCTGAGCGGGGCAAGCACAGATACGCAGTATTTT
.,TRBV7-9,.,TRBJ2-5,CASGPRLARLQETQYF,TGTGCCAGCGGTCCCCGGCTAGCGAGGCTCCAAGAGACCCAGTACTTC
few,TRBV14,.,TRBJ1-1,CASSILTSGTEAFF,TGTGCCAGCAGCATCTTGACAAGTGGGACTGAAGCTTTCTTT
.,TRBV2,TRBD1,TRBJ2-5,CASNSVGGGRKYF,TGTGCCAGCAACAGTGTAGGGGGCGGCCGGAAGTACTTC
many,TRBV5-1,TRBD1,TRBJ2-3,CASSWGDRVDHTQYF,TGCGCCAGCAGCTGGGGGGACAGGGTGGACCATACGCAGTATTTT
many,TRBV15,.,TRBJ2-2,CATSRDPTLASERIKLFF,TGTGCCACCAGCAGAGATCCAACCTTGGCTAGCGAACGGATAAAGCTGTTTTTT
few,TRBV2,.,TRBJ2-2,CASSQSGSGELFF,TGTGCCAGCAGTCAGAGCGGCTCCGGGGAGCTGTTTTTT
many,TRBV6-5,TRBD2,TRBJ2-1,CASSYSGLEAQFF,TGTGCCAGCAGTTATTCCGGACTAGAGGCGCAGTTCTTC
few,TRBV12-3/TRBV12-4,TRBD2,TRBJ2-1,CATQLASNEQFF,TGTGCCACCCAACTAGCGTCTAATGAGCAGTTCTTC
.,TRBV6-2/TRBV6-3,TRBD1,TRBJ2-3,CASSRTGGRTQYF,TGTGCCAGCAGCCGGACAGGGGGGAGGACGCAGTATTTT
.,TRBV18,TRBD1,TRBJ1-1,CASSLRTGFTEAFF,TGTGCCAGCTCACTTCGGACAGGGTTTACTGAAGCTTTCTTT
.,TRBV5-1,.,TRBJ2-3,CASSPRKSTDTQYF,TGCGCCAGCAGCCCCAGAAAGAGCACAGATACGCAGTATTTT
.,TRBV2,.,TRBJ2-7,CASSERSFYEQYF,TGTGCCAGCAGTGAAAGGAGTTTCTACGAGCAGTACTTC
.,TRBV4-3,.,TRBJ2-5,CASSQDAPLRGETQYF,TGCGCCAGCAGCCAAGATGCTCCGTTGAGGGGAGAGACCCAGTACTTC
few,TRBV12-3/TRBV12-4,.,TRBJ2-1,CASSRGLGTLGNEQFF,TGTGCCAGCTCACGGGGCCTGGGAACCCTTGGGAATGAGCAGTTCTTC
few,TRBV5-1,.,TRBJ1-2,CASSLYFSSRYGYTF,TGCGCCAGCAGCTTGTATTTCAGCTCCCGCTATGGCTACACCTTC
many,TRBV5-1,TRBD1,TRBJ2-4,CASSLTGQGSYIQYF,TGCGCCAGCAGCTTGACGGGACAGGGGTCTTACATTCAGTACTTC
few,TRBV5-1,.,TRBJ2-1,CASSSYSNNEQFF,TGCGCCAGCAGCTCCTACAGCAACAATGAGCAGTTCTTC
many,TRBV20-1,TRBD2,TRBJ2-1,CSARAGTSGVNEQFF,TGCAGTGCTAGAGCCGGGACTAGCGGGGTCAATGAGCAGTTCTTC
many,TRBV12-3/TRBV12-4,.,TRBJ1-4,CASSLRRNHEKLFF,TGTGCCAGCAGTTTAAGACGGAACCATGAAAAACTGTTTTTT
many,TRBV27,TRBD1,TRBJ1-1,CASTRDSTVRWTEAFF,TGTGCCAGCACGAGGGACAGTACAGTCCGGTGGACTGAAGCTTTCTTT
.,TRBV7-2,.,TRBJ2-3,CASSLAGLSTDTQYF,TGTGCCAGCAGCTTAGCGGGTCTTAGCACAGATACGCAGTATTTT
many,TRBV5-5,.,TRBJ2-7,CASSLSEQYF,TGTGCCAGCAGCTTGAGCGAGCAGTACTTC
.,TRBV2,TRBD1,TRBJ1-6,CASSTPGQGGSPLHF,TGTGCCAGCAGTACTCCGGGACAGGGAGGTTCACCCCTCCACTTT
.,TRBV5-1,TRBD1,TRBJ2-7,CASSVRTGRSYEQYF,TGCGCCAGCAGCGTTAGGACAGGGCGCTCCTACGAGCAGTACTTC
few,TRBV14,.,TRBJ2-1,CASSETGLSSYNEQFF,TGTGCCAGCAGCGAAACGGGTCTCAGCTCCTACAATGAGCAGTTCTTC
many,TRBV7-2,.,TRBJ2-3,CASSLADIDTQYF,TGTGCCAGCAGCTTGGCAGACATAGATACGCAGTATTTT
many,TRBV12-3/TRBV12-4,.,TRBJ1-2,CASKPRGGSDGYTF,TGTGCCAGCAAACCGAGAGGGGGGAGTGATGGCTACACCTTC
many,TRBV12-3/TRBV12-4,.,TRBJ2-1,CASSFGQGPYNEQFF,TGTGCCAGCAGTTTCGGGCAGGGACCCTACAATGAGCAGTTCTTC
many,TRBV10-3,.,TRBJ1-1,CAISPVADTEAFF,TGTGCCATCAGCCCGGTAGCGGACACTGAAGCTTTCTTT
.,TRBV5-1,.,TRBJ1-2,CASSLGWYSDSNYGYTF,TGCGCCAGCAGCTTGGGCTGGTATTCGGACTCCAACTATGGCTACACCTTC